The 5 T cell receptor beta chains reported below all come from one sample, sequenced in a study of T cells in localized non-small cell lung cancer (dated by TCRdb to the early 2020s). Preparation of the library involved the immunoSEQ multiplex PCR assay. Sourced from immuneACCESS, this table was stored by TCRdb with only in-frame sequences that have V and J called. A share of the clones is absent; for the studies checked, an unresolved V gene accounts for under half, and the remainder has no known explanation. This sample comprises over 70,000 clones, 85% to 90% of them detected only once. 20% to 25% of the sample is held by the ten biggest clonotypes. The sample was peripheral blood, taken before any cancer treatment. The receptors derive from a male donor older than 55 with stage III squamous cell lung carcinoma.

Here the CDR3 reads CASSLAGQSSTQYF. The CDR3 DNA sequence: TGCGCCAGCAGCTTGGCGGGACAGAGTTCGACCCAGTACTTC. The gene calls are TRBV5-1 and TRBJ2-5, with TRBD1 matching 7 bases. The V gene's germline CDR1 is SGHRS and CDR2 YFSETQ. The CDR3 runs to 14 residues. The trim removed 0 bases at V and 7 bases at J, leaving 6 bases unmatched.

The rearrangement links TRBV29-1 to TRBJ2-2; D gene ambiguous. Trimming removed 7 bases at V and 0 bases at J, with 12 bases between. CDR1 SQVTM and CDR2 ANQGSEA come from the germline V gene. The CDR3 has 14 residues. CDR3 nucleotides: TGCAGCGGAGGTGTTGGAGCGAACACCGGGGAGCTGTTTTTT. Its protein is CSGGVGANTGELFF.

The genes are TRBV18 and TRBJ2-5; D perhaps matches TRBD2 (5 bases). Trimming took 2 bases from V and 3 from J, leaving 10 bases between them. Germline CDR1 KGHSH, CDR2 LQKENI. The CDR3 runs 14 residues. The CDR3 coding sequence is TGTGCCAGCTCACCATCTATGCGGGAAGAGACCCAGTACTTC. This gives the protein CASSPSMREETQYF.

This chain links TRBV6-1 with TRBJ1-6; D unresolved. CDR1 and CDR2 (germline): MNHNS, SASEGT. Deletions cut 5 bases from V and 7 bases from J, with 6 bases between. The CDR3 has 12 amino acids. The CDR3 DNA follows: TGTGCCAGCAGTCACGGGAATTCACCCCTCCACTTT. This translates into CASSHGNSPLHF.

With respect to this clone: Other DNA sequences in the same sample also yield this CDR3. The chain has TRBV12-2 and TRBJ2-7; the table gives TRBD2 as D, unverified against the DNA. TRBV12-2 is a known pseudogene. The CDR3 sequence is 16 residues long. The CDR3 region is CASRFSPGLAFYEQYV. CDR3 DNA sequence: TGTGCAAGTCGCTTTTCTCCGGGACTAGCTTTCTACGAGCAGTACGTC.